This T cell receptor (beta chain) was sequenced for a study of blood T cell repertoires in COVID-19 (dated by TCRdb to the early 2020s). For context, the study as a whole: Samples covering the acute and convalescent phases of COVID-19 were provided by collaborators in the United States, Italy and Spain. The prospective study material was composed of cDNA or gDNA derived from T cells, B-cell-depleted T cells, or PBMCs. Subjects who had been exposed to COVID-19, were actively infected with it, or had recovered from it provided the deeply sampled blood TCRbeta repertoires that made up the dataset. Where available, HLA class I and class II types were obtained from metadata supplied by the sample provider rather than from assay-based typing. The samples were drawn from the first 160 participants of the ongoing ImmuneRACE study and from more than 1,000 subjects provided by 6 global collaborators. Sample metadata almost always included a de-identified subject ID, COVID-19 status, age in years and sex. A freely available public database, intended as a resource for researchers studying the immune response to SARS-CoV-2, is where the repertoires were released. Paper-wide results and their limitations: The quantity of clinical and demographic metadata differed by source and by participant and was supplied without curation.

Whole blood was collected in K2EDTA tubes by collaborating institutions according to the institutions' own protocols. For TCRbeta analysis, collaborators shipped samples as frozen whole blood, isolated PBMCs, or DNA extracted from either of those sample types. TCRbeta CDR3 regions were amplified from genomic DNA using the immunoSEQ Assay, a bias-controlled multiplex PCR. The original methods were these. Nucleated cell counts per sample were estimated from amplification of reference gene primers within the assay. To quantify the absolute abundance of each unique TCRbeta CDR3 rearrangement, sequence reads were collapsed and filtered. For each sample, productive Simpson clonality was calculated as the square root of Simpson's diversity index across productive rearrangements. The table comes from immuneACCESS by way of TCRdb, which keeps in-frame sequences with V and J called. Part of the clones is missing from these tables; in studies checked, under half for an unresolved V gene and the rest for unknown reasons. V and J calls and clone size are as listed in that table; D and trimming were resolved from the DNA. For this sample the table gives under 150,000 clones, of which approximately 82% were detected only once. The top ten hold 7% to 9.5% of the sample.

The germline V and J ends show losses of 4 bases and 0 bases respectively, and no gene match explains 5 bases of the junction. The cysteine opens and the phenylalanine closes a CDR3 of 15 amino acids. Only the CDR3 region is kept as DNA, spanning 45 bases read in frame from base 1. As encoded in the germline V gene, CDR1 is SGHRS while CDR2 is YFSETQ. Remarks on this clone: There is no known antigen for this receptor. No base quality information exists; no much larger clone differs at one position.

Rearrangement joined TRBV5-1 to TRBJ1-1, with TRBD1 identical over 8 junction bases. Source material: peripheral blood. The clonotype originates from a man between 65 and 80 years old with active or convalescent COVID-19. The DNA is as follows: TGCGCCAGCAGCACCGGACAGGGAATGAACACTGAAGCTTTCTTT. This encodes CASSTGQGMNTEAFF.